This paragraph reports one T cell receptor beta chain. Its antigen is unidentified. The authors amplified TCR beta CDR3 regions, and they did so from RNA transcripts for repertoire sequencing. HTBI primers served in a first-round RT-PCR, which a second-round multiplex PCR followed. One entry per CDR3 protein, called by TCRdb with MiXCR from the multiplex PCR reads. The data show about 550,000 distinct CDR3 sequences, about two fifths seen once. The sample originates from a study of Graves' ophthalmopathy and Graves' hyperthyroidism. Findings and caveats of the study: The study's model predicted ophthalmopathy progression at 65% to 71% sensitivity and 72% to 75% specificity. Most expanded thyroid clonotypes above 0.001 frequency also appeared in blood.

The CDR3 runs 12 residues. From germline, CDR1 is SGHTA and CDR2 FQGTGA. Trimming took 2 bases from V and 7 from J, leaving 5 bases between them. Newly diagnosed hyperthyroidism donors, aged 18 to 65, duration under 2 months. A diagnosis was made from clinical symptoms together with serum thyroxine, TRAb, thyroid ultrasound and orbital computed tomography. The rearrangement links TRBV7-3 to TRBJ2-2; D unclear. Sequencing used peripheral blood or thyroid tissue (not recorded which). The TCR comes from an adult man with Graves' hyperthyroidism. The CDR3 nucleotides read TGTGCCAGCAGCTTAGCGCACGGGGAGCTGTTTTTT. Its protein product is CASSLAHGELFF.